Listed below are T cell receptor beta chains from one sample, sequenced in a study of blood T cell repertoires in COVID-19. Here immunoSEQ multiplex PCR was the method, and the copy in TCRdb shows in-frame clones only, minus some. The sample has about 180,000 clones, roughly four fifths seen once. The sample comprised peripheral blood. All receptors come from a woman aged 70 to 79 with COVID-19, enrolled during active disease. Each CDR3 is given with its conserved first and last residue. D genes are given only for firm matches. Clone size is stated in some rows and not others, as once, few, many or a class when expanded.

v_call: TRBV6-6
j_call: TRBJ2-2
d_call: TRBD2
clone_size: NA
cdr3_nt: TGTGCCAGCAACGGCGGGAGGAACACCGGGGAGCTGTTTTTT
cdr3_aa: CASNGGRNTGELFF

v_call: TRBV5-4
j_call: TRBJ2-5
d_call: NA
clone_size: NA
cdr3_nt: TGTGCCAGCAGCCAAATAGAGGAGACCCAGTACTTC
cdr3_aa: CASSQIEETQYF

v_call: TRBV7-7
j_call: TRBJ2-5
d_call: TRBD2
clone_size: NA
cdr3_nt: TGTGCCAGCAGCGGTAGCGGGGGGACCCAGTACTTC
cdr3_aa: CASSGSGGTQYF

v_call: TRBV18
j_call: TRBJ1-2
d_call: NA
clone_size: NA
cdr3_nt: TGTGCCAGCTCACCCGGCCAGGCGACATATGGCTACACCTTC
cdr3_aa: CASSPGQATYGYTF

v_call: TRBV28
j_call: TRBJ1-1
d_call: NA
clone_size: NA
cdr3_nt: TGTGCCAGCTCCTACGCCTTGAACACTGAAGCTTTCTTT
cdr3_aa: CASSYALNTEAFF

v_call: TRBV24-1
j_call: TRBJ2-2
d_call: NA
clone_size: NA
cdr3_nt: TGTGCCACCAGTGACGAGGTTCGTGCGTCCAACACCGGGGAGCTGTTTTTT
cdr3_aa: CATSDEVRASNTGELFF

v_call: TRBV5-6
j_call: TRBJ1-2
d_call: TRBD1
clone_size: NA
cdr3_nt: TGTGCCAGCAGCTTGAGACAGGGGTATGGCTACACCTTC
cdr3_aa: CASSLRQGYGYTF

v_call: TRBV2
j_call: TRBJ2-7
d_call: NA
clone_size: NA
cdr3_nt: TGTGCCAGCAGAGGCGGGACAGTTTTATACGAGCAGTACTTC
cdr3_aa: CASRGGTVLYEQYF

v_call: TRBV24-1
j_call: TRBJ1-2
d_call: TRBD1
clone_size: NA
cdr3_nt: TGTGCCACCAGTGAAAAGGGACAGGGGGCTGGGGGCTACACCTTC
cdr3_aa: CATSEKGQGAGGYTF

v_call: TRBV7-8
j_call: TRBJ2-7
d_call: TRBD2
clone_size: once
cdr3_nt: TGTGCCAGCAGCGCATGGACTAGTGTAACCTACGAGCAGTACTTC
cdr3_aa: CASSAWTSVTYEQYF

v_call: TRBV4-1
j_call: TRBJ1-5
d_call: TRBD1
clone_size: NA
cdr3_nt: TGCGCCAGCAGCCAAGGGACAGGGGAATATCAGCCCCAGCATTTT
cdr3_aa: CASSQGTGEYQPQHF

v_call: TRBV29-1
j_call: TRBJ2-1
d_call: NA
clone_size: NA
cdr3_nt: TGCAGCGTGGCAGGAAGGGGTGACTACAATGAGCAGTTCTTC
cdr3_aa: CSVAGRGDYNEQFF

v_call: TRBV18
j_call: TRBJ1-4
d_call: TRBD1
clone_size: NA
cdr3_nt: TGTGCCAGCTCGCCCATACAGGGGATAACTAATGAAAAACTGTTTTTT
cdr3_aa: CASSPIQGITNEKLFF

v_call: TRBV5-1
j_call: TRBJ2-7
d_call: NA
clone_size: NA
cdr3_nt: TGCGCCAGCAGCCGGGACACTACCTACGAGCAGTACTTC
cdr3_aa: CASSRDTTYEQYF

v_call: TRBV18
j_call: TRBJ1-6
d_call: NA
clone_size: NA
cdr3_nt: TGTGCCAGCTCACCAGGTTTGGCAGGCAATTCACCCCTCCACTTT
cdr3_aa: CASSPGLAGNSPLHF

v_call: TRBV28
j_call: TRBJ1-2
d_call: NA
clone_size: NA
cdr3_nt: TGTGCCAGCAGTTTACAGCCAGCGGGTGGCTACACCTTC
cdr3_aa: CASSLQPAGGYTF